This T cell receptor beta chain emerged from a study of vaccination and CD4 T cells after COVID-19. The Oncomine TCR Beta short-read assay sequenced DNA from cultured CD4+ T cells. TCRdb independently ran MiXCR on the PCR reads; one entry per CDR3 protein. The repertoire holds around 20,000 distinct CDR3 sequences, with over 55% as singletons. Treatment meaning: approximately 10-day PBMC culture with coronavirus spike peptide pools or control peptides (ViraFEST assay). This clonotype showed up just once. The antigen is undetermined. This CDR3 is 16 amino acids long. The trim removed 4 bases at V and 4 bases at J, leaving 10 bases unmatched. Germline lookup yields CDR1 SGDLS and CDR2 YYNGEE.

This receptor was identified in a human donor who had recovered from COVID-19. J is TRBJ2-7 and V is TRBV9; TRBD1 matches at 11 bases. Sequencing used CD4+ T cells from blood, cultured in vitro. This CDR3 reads CASSPRPGQGGYEQYF. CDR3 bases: TGTGCCAGCAGCCCTCGGCCGGGACAGGGGGGATACGAGCAGTACTTC.